Each of the 32 T cell receptor beta chains below was sequenced from the same sample in a study of T-cell memory formation after mild COVID-19. TCRdb analysed the 5' RACE reads with MiXCR anew, one entry per CDR3 protein. The repertoire holds about 240,000 distinct CDR3 sequences, with roughly 9.4% as singletons. Specimen: PBMCs or a T cell subset sorted from them (not recorded which). These receptors were collected from a man aged 18 to 35 who had mild COVID-19 (a few samples of this study predate the infection). Cell type and time point are not known.

The genes are TRBV6-2 or TRBV6-3 and TRBJ1-6; 9 bases match TRBD1. CDR1 is MNHEY, CDR2 SVGEGT, per germline. The CDR3 runs 15 residues. J lost 8 bases, V lost 0 bases, and 2 bases had no gene match. As DNA, the CDR3 is TGTGCCAGCAGTTACTCGGGACAGGGATATTCACCCCTCCACTTT. It specifies CASSYSGQGYSPLHF.

This clonotype came up a few times. The genes are TRBV4-2 and TRBJ1-1, with D possibly matching TRBD1 (6 bases). The germline V gene encodes CDR1 LGHNA and CDR2 YNFKEQ. Trimming shortened V by 0 bases and J by 3 bases, and 8 bases separated the two germline ends. The CDR3 has 14 residues. The CDR3 region is CASSQDPGDTEAFF. The CDR3, as DNA: TGTGCCAGCAGCCAAGATCCAGGGGACACTGAAGCTTTCTTT.

The table lists this clonotype with a few counts. The V gene is TRBV5-1, the J gene TRBJ1-1; D perhaps matches TRBD1 (5 bases). The CDR3 loop spans 15 amino acids. V was shortened by 0 bases and J by 1 base, with 10 bases between the two germline ends. Germline V gene lookup returns CDR1 SGHRS and CDR2 YFSETQ. CDR3 in amino acids: CASSLDRLENTEAFF. CDR3 DNA sequence: TGCGCCAGCAGCTTGGACAGGCTTGAGAACACTGAAGCTTTCTTT.

This clonotype has at least ten counts. The gene calls are TRBV5-1 and TRBJ2-1; 8 nucleotides agree with TRBD2. From germline, CDR1 is SGHRS and CDR2 YFSETQ. The V segment lost 2 bases and the J segment 15 bases; nucleotides outside the gene matches: 7. CDR3 length: 12 amino acids. As DNA, the CDR3 is TGCGCCAGCAGCTTTTCGCGGGGGGAACTGTTCTTC. Protein sequence: CASSFSRGELFF.

In this sample, this clonotype turned up a few times. One end of the junction does not line up with germline, which may come from a read error. This chain joins TRBV11-2 and TRBJ2-1, with D tentatively TRBD2 (6 bases). Germline V gene lookup returns CDR1 SGHAT and CDR2 FQNNGV. This CDR3 is 16 amino acids long. The CDR3: CASSPAAGLSHNEQFF. CDR3 DNA: TGTGCCAGCAGCCCTGCCGCGGGACTCTCCCACAATGAGCAGTTCTTC.

In this sample, this clonotype turned up many times. V usage is TRBV21-1 and J usage is TRBJ2-5; TRBD1 is the table's D call, not checked against the DNA. TRBV21-1 represents a pseudogene. The CDR3 has 15 amino acids. The CDR3 is CASSKVPDPQETQYF. The CDR3 region has the DNA TGTGCCAGCAGCAAGGTCCCGGACCCTCAAGAGACCCAGTACTTC.

The chain is built from TRBV7-6 and TRBJ2-3, with 7 bases identical to TRBD1. In germline, CDR1 is SGHVS, CDR2 FNYEAQ. The CDR3 runs 13 residues. With 7 bases clipped from V and 2 bases from J, the junction kept 3 bases outside the gene matches. The CDR3 loop is CASMDRPTDTQYF. The CDR3 DNA is TGTGCCAGCATGGACAGGCCCACAGATACGCAGTATTTT.

The CDR3 nucleotides are TGTGCCAGCAGTTACTCGATACGGATTGGGACCCAGTACTTC. Its protein is CASSYSIRIGTQYF. The J gene is TRBJ2-5, the V gene TRBV6-5; D uncertain. The CDR3 is 14 residues long. The V gene's germline CDR1 is MNHEY and CDR2 SVGAGI. The V end lost 0 bases, the J end lost 7 bases, and 12 bases lay between the germline ends.

The sample holds a few counts of this clonotype. The chain's CDR3 is CASTAGLSTDTQYF. CDR3 nucleotides: TGTGCCAGCACCGCGGGGCTAAGCACAGATACGCAGTATTTT. The chain carries TRBV6-6 and TRBJ2-3; the D gene is possibly TRBD2 (6 bases). CDR1 MNHNY and CDR2 SVGAGI come from the germline V gene (reference sequence). The ends were cut back, 7 bases at V and 0 bases at J, with 11 bases in the middle. CDR3 length: 14 amino acids.

This sequence joins TRBV7-3 and TRBJ2-3; TRBD2 agrees at 11 bases. V lost 5 bases to trimming and J lost 4 bases; unmatched junction nucleotides: 2. The CDR3 contains 14 residues. Germline values: CDR1 SGHTA, CDR2 FQGTGA. CDR3 sequence reads: CASSPSGGSDTQYF. The CDR3, as DNA: TGTGCCAGCAGCCCTAGCGGGGGGTCAGATACGCAGTATTTT.

The DNA for the CDR3 is TGTGCCAGCAGCGGGCAGACAGAAGAAGCTTTCTTT. It encodes CASSGQTEEAFF. The chain links TRBV6-2 or TRBV6-3 to TRBJ1-1; perhaps TRBD1 as D (5 bases). Germline V gene lookup returns CDR1 MNHEY and CDR2 SVGEGT. V was cut by 6 bases and J by 8 bases, with 13 bases left in between. The CDR3 spans 12 residues.

This clonotype was recorded at least ten times. The J gene is TRBJ2-5, the V gene TRBV4-3; TRBD1 agrees at 8 bases. There are 16 residues in the CDR3. Unmatched junction bases numbered 9, after V lost 2 bases and J lost 4 bases. CDR1 LGHNA and CDR2 YSLEER come from the germline V gene. In nucleotides, the CDR3 is TGCGCCAGCAGCCAATATCGACAGGGGCTAGGAGAGACCCAGTACTTC. It yields the protein CASSQYRQGLGETQYF.

At least ten counts were recorded for this clonotype. As DNA, the CDR3 is TGTGCCAGCAGTGCCTCAACAGATAATCAGCCCCAGCATTTT. This gives the protein CASSASTDNQPQHF. The chain has TRBV2 and TRBJ1-5; no reliable D call. CDR1 and CDR2 (germline): SNHLY, FYNNEI. Trimming stripped 4 bases from V and 4 bases from J, with 11 bases between. The CDR3 is 14 amino acids.

This clonotype appeared a few times. V is TRBV7-2 and J is TRBJ2-7; tentative D call: TRBD1 (5 bases). CDR1 SGHTA and CDR2 FQGNSA come from the germline V gene. This CDR3 comprises 13 residues. Trimming cost V 1 base and J 6 bases, with 10 bases left between them. CDR3: CASSLEGLREQYF. The DNA of the CDR3 is TGTGCCAGCAGCTTAGAGGGGCTACGCGAGCAGTACTTC.

This clonotype was observed at least ten times. The J gene is TRBJ1-1, the V gene TRBV20-1; weak D call: TRBD1 (5 bases). The CDR3 runs 14 residues. V lost 1 base and J lost 0, with 9 bases in between. Germline lookup yields CDR1 DFQATT and CDR2 SNEGSKA (reference sequence). This CDR3 is CSARAGTVNTEAFF. The CDR3 bases are TGCAGTGCTAGAGCGGGGACGGTGAACACTGAAGCTTTCTTT.

This chain joins TRBV12-3 or TRBV12-4 and TRBJ1-1; D perhaps matches TRBD1 (6 bases). V gave up 6 bases and J gave up 6 bases, with 11 bases separating them. The CDR3 extends over 12 amino acids. The CDR3 loop is CASSATGPEAFF. The CDR3 nucleotides read TGTGCCAGCAGCGCGACAGGCCCTGAAGCTTTCTTT.

The V gene is TRBV6-1, the J gene TRBJ1-1; 7 nucleotides line up with TRBD1. The CDR3 contains 13 residues. CDR1 is MNHNS and CDR2 is SASEGT in the germline V gene. Trimming cost V 5 bases and J 11 bases; bases outside gene matches: 11. CDR3 coding DNA: TGTGCCAGCAGTCGACAGGGATCGATCCGGGCTTTCTTT. This codes for CASSRQGSIRAFF.

The V call is TRBV7-3, the J call TRBJ2-1; TRBD2 matches at 8 bases. CDR3 size: 15 residues. Germline CDR1 is SGHTA and CDR2 is FQGTGA. J was trimmed by 6 bases and V by 2 bases; bases with no gene match: 6. The CDR3 DNA reads as TGTGCCAGCAGCTTAGGACGGGGGGGTCGCAATGAGCAGTTCTTC. Translation gives CASSLGRGGRNEQFF.

This clonotype was counted at least ten times. The chain combines TRBV5-1 with TRBJ2-1; 7 nucleotides line up with TRBD2. CDR3 length equals 13 residues. V gave up 1 base and J gave up 8 bases; unmatched junction bases: 3. Germline values: CDR1 SGHRS, CDR2 YFSETQ. CDR3 region: CASSLNRGDEQFF. The CDR3 bases are TGCGCCAGCAGCTTGAATCGGGGGGATGAGCAGTTCTTC.

The rearrangement uses TRBV5-1 and TRBJ2-5; 7 positions agree with TRBD1. The CDR3 is made up of 14 amino acids. Germline-derived CDR1 and CDR2 are SGHRS and YFSETQ. The V segment lost 5 bases and the J segment 5 bases; nucleotides outside the gene matches: 9. The CDR3 coding sequence is TGCGCCAGCAGACCTGGACAGGTGCTGGAGACCCAGTACTTC. Translated, it gives CASRPGQVLETQYF. Supplemented by reference TRBV5-1 and TRBJ2-5, the full variable domain reads KAGVTQTPRYLIKTRGQQVTLSCSPISGHRSVSWYQQTPGQGLQFLFEYFSETQRNKGNFPGRFSGRQFSNSRSEMNVSTLELGDSALYLCASRPGQVLETQYFGPGTRLLVL.

This clonotype was seen only a few times. The chain couples TRBV7-9 to TRBJ2-3; weak D call: TRBD1 (6 bases). The germline V gene encodes CDR1 SEHNR and CDR2 FQNEAQ (reference sequence). Trimming left V 5 bases short and J 3 bases short, with 21 bases between. The CDR3 has 17 amino acids. The CDR3, as DNA: TGTGCCAGCAGCCCCTCCCCCGGACAGTCTCAAACAGATACGCAGTATTTT. Translation: CASSPSPGQSQTDTQYF.

The rearrangement joins TRBV27 to TRBJ2-1; 7 bases fit TRBD1. Germline loops: CDR1 MNHEY, CDR2 SMNVEV (reference sequence). CDR3 length equals 15 residues. V gave up 4 bases and J gave up 4 bases; unmatched junction bases: 7. The CDR3 region has the DNA TGTGCCAGCAGTTACCGGACAGGCGGGTACAATGAGCAGTTCTTC. This translates into CASSYRTGGYNEQFF.

The genes are TRBV11-1 and TRBJ2-5, with D unresolved. CDR3 length: 13 amino acids. The V gene's germline CDR1 is SGHAT and CDR2 FQDESV (reference sequence). Trimming removed 8 bases from V and 7 bases from J, with 17 bases in between. CDR3 in DNA: TGTGCCAGCCTTTCATCCCGAACGGGGACCCAGTACTTC. Encoded protein: CASLSSRTGTQYF.

The chain couples TRBV6-1 to TRBJ2-2; 11 nucleotides align to TRBD2. Trimming removed 4 bases from V and 2 bases from J; junction bases left unmatched: 6. The CDR3 loop spans 17 amino acids. Germline CDR1 reads MNHNS; CDR2 reads SASEGT. The CDR3 region has the DNA TGTGCCAGCAGTGCTCTAGCGGGGGGCCTAAACACCGGGGAGCTGTTTTTT. Its translation is CASSALAGGLNTGELFF.

The chain combines TRBV20-1 with TRBJ1-5; possible D gene TRBD1, 5 bases. V lost 7 bases to trimming and J lost 2 bases, with 12 bases between them. Germline-derived CDR1 and CDR2 are DFQATT and SNEGSKA (reference sequence). There are 13 residues in the CDR3. Here the CDR3 DNA reads TGCAGTGGAAGCGGGGACGGCAATCAGCCCCAGCATTTT. Its protein product is CSGSGDGNQPQHF.

The chain carries TRBV20-1 and TRBJ2-2; D not resolved. Trimming removed 5 bases from V and 4 bases from J, with 11 bases in between. The germline CDR1 and CDR2 sequences are DFQATT and SNEGSKA (reference sequence). The CDR3 covers 13 residues. The CDR3 is CSAAKGSTGELFF. The CDR3 bases are TGCAGTGCTGCGAAAGGATCCACCGGGGAGCTGTTTTTT.

The table lists this clonotype with a few counts. The DNA of the CDR3 is TGCAGTGCCCCAACCATGAACACTGAAGCTTTCTTT. Its protein product is CSAPTMNTEAFF. The chain couples TRBV20-1 to TRBJ1-1; D uncertain. Germline CDR1 and CDR2: DFQATT and SNEGSKA (reference sequence). V lost 6 bases and J 0 bases, leaving 8 bases between the germline ends. The CDR3 runs to 12 residues.

This clonotype was counted ten times or more. This sequence joins TRBV5-1 and TRBJ2-3; the match to TRBD1 covers 9 bases. Germline CDR1 is SGHRS and CDR2 is YFSETQ. This CDR3 has 15 residues. The V gene end was trimmed by 4 bases and the J gene end by 0 bases; junction bases not matched to a gene: 3. DNA of the CDR3: TGCGCCAGCAGCGAGGGACAGGGCAGCACAGATACGCAGTATTTT. Amino acids: CASSEGQGSTDTQYF. Full variable domain (remainder filled in from reference TRBV5-1 and TRBJ2-3): KAGVTQTPRYLIKTRGQQVTLSCSPISGHRSVSWYQQTPGQGLQFLFEYFSETQRNKGNFPGRFSGRQFSNSRSEMNVSTLELGDSALYLCASSEGQGSTDTQYFGPGTRLTVL.

This chain uses TRBV7-8 with TRBJ1-5; TRBD1 aligns across 8 bases. In germline, CDR1 is SGHVS, CDR2 FQNEAQ. The trim removed 5 bases at V and 0 bases at J, leaving 9 bases unmatched. This CDR3 contains 17 residues. The CDR3 DNA reads as TGTGCCAGCAGCAGTTTCAGGACAGGGATTAGCAATCAGCCCCAGCATTTT. This codes for CASSSFRTGISNQPQHF.

The chain joins TRBV4-3 to TRBJ1-5; 7 nucleotides match TRBD1. After removal of 1 base from V and 2 bases from J, the junction contained 5 bases not matched to a gene. Germline assignment: CDR1 LGHNA and CDR2 YSLEER. The CDR3 is 16 amino acids. The CDR3 spells CASSQVGQVGNQPQHF. The DNA of the CDR3 is TGCGCCAGCAGCCAAGTCGGACAGGTGGGCAATCAGCCCCAGCATTTT.

This rearrangement joins TRBV2 to TRBJ1-1; D may be TRBD1 (6 bases). The V gene lost 6 bases and the J gene lost 3 bases, with 14 bases spanning the gap. The CDR3 is made up of 14 amino acids. Germline CDR1 and CDR2: SNHLY and FYNNEI. The DNA of the CDR3 is TGTGCCAGCAGATCCCGACAGGAGTACACTGAAGCTTTCTTT. This gives the protein CASRSRQEYTEAFF.

The genes are TRBV6-1 and TRBJ2-5; D gene uncertain. Germline CDR1 is MNHNS and CDR2 is SASEGT. This CDR3 spans 13 amino acids. The V gene lost 3 bases and the J gene lost 8 bases, with 13 bases spanning the gap. In DNA form, the CDR3 reads TGTGCCAGCAGTGACTCTGTCCCCTATACCCAGTACTTC. It specifies CASSDSVPYTQYF.